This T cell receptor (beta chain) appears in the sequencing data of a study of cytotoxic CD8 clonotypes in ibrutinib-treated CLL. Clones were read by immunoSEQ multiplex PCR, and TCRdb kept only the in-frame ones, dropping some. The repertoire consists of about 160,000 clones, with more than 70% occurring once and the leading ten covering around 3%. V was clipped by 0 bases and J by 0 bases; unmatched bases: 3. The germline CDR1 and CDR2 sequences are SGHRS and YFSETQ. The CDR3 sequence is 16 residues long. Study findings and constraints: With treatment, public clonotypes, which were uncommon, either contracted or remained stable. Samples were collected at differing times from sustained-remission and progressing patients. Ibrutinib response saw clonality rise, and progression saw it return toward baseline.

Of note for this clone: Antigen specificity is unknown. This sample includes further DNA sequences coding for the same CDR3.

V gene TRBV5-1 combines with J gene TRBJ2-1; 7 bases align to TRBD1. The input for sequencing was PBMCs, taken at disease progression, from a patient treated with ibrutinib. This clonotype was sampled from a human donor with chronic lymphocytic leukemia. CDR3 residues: CASSLVAGGSYNEQFF. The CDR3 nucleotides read TGCGCCAGCAGCTTGGTGGCAGGGGGCTCCTACAATGAGCAGTTCTTC.